The rows below give T cell receptor beta chains drawn from one sample of a study of T cell changes during pregnancy in multiple sclerosis. Sequencing used immunoSEQ multiplex PCR; TCRdb keeps in-frame clones, though not all of them. The table records about 61,000 clones, 70% to 90% of them present only once. Sequenced material: peripheral blood, taken in the first trimester of pregnancy. The receptors derive from a female donor with multiple sclerosis, enrolled in a pregnancy study. CDR3s include the opening cysteine and the closing phenylalanine or tryptophan. D genes are given only for firm matches. Only part of the rows carry a size: once, few, many, or a class if the clone is expanded.

size | J | D | V | CDR3 | DNA
NA | TRBJ2-2 | NA | TRBV5-1 | CASSGSATGELFF | TGCGCCAGCAGCGGGAGTGCCACCGGGGAGCTGTTTTTT
NA | TRBJ1-4 | NA | TRBV4-1 | CASSQEYYEKLFF | TGCGCCAGCAGCCAAGAATATTATGAAAAACTGTTTTTT
NA | TRBJ2-1 | NA | TRBV30 | CAWSVLSTGIEQFF | TGTGCCTGGAGTGTACTTTCCACAGGTATTGAGCAGTTCTTC
NA | TRBJ1-5 | TRBD1 | TRBV5-1 | CASSLTPDRVDQPQHF | TGCGCCAGCAGCTTGACCCCGGACAGGGTTGATCAGCCCCAGCATTTT
NA | TRBJ1-1 | TRBD1 | TRBV7-8 | CASSFTGAEAFF | TGTGCCAGCAGCTTCACAGGGGCAGAAGCTTTCTTT
few | TRBJ2-5 | TRBD1 | TRBV7-9 | CASTRGTGGAETQYF | TGTGCCAGCACCCGGGGGACAGGGGGCGCGGAGACCCAGTACTTC
NA | TRBJ2-3 | TRBD2 | TRBV18 | CASSPGLAGDTQYF | TGTGCCAGCTCACCTGGACTAGCGGGAGATACGCAGTATTTT
NA | TRBJ1-1 | NA | TRBV4-3 | CASSQTRGLRRAFF | TGCGCCAGCAGCCAGACAAGGGGGTTGAGAAGAGCTTTCTTT
NA | TRBJ1-5 | NA | TRBV2 | CASSVQGHLSNQPQHF | TGTGCCAGCAGTGTCCAGGGGCACCTTAGCAATCAGCCCCAGCATTTT
medium-sized | TRBJ2-7 | TRBD1 | TRBV5-1 | CASSAWDSSSYEQYF | TGCGCCAGCAGCGCCTGGGACAGCAGCTCCTACGAGCAGTACTTC
NA | TRBJ2-2 | TRBD2 | TRBV5-1 | CASSLALAGGPYTGELFF | TGCGCCAGCAGCTTGGCTCTAGCGGGAGGGCCCTACACCGGGGAGCTGTTTTTT
NA | TRBJ2-5 | NA | TRBV7-9 | CASGAQETQYF | TGTGCCAGTGGGGCCCAAGAGACCCAGTACTTC
NA | TRBJ2-3 | TRBD2 | TRBV2 | CASSGLAGALGTDTQYF | TGTGCCAGCAGTGGACTAGCGGGAGCATTGGGCACAGATACGCAGTATTTT
NA | TRBJ2-3 | NA | TRBV27 | CASSLPGETDTQYF | TGTGCCAGCAGTTTACCGGGGGAGACAGATACGCAGTATTTT
NA | TRBJ2-4 | NA | TRBV6-1 | CASSEARSLAKNIQYF | TGTGCCAGCAGTGAAGCGAGGTCATTAGCCAAAAACATTCAGTACTTC
NA | TRBJ1-1 | TRBD1 | TRBV5-1 | CASSPGQGENTEAFF | TGCGCCAGCAGCCCGGGACAGGGAGAGAACACTGAAGCTTTCTTT
NA | TRBJ2-7 | NA | TRBV28 | CASLDLASSYEQYF | TGTGCCAGCCTAGATCTAGCTAGCTCCTACGAGCAGTACTTC
NA | TRBJ2-2 | NA | TRBV9 | CASSVLGQDTGELFF | TGTGCCAGCAGCGTTCTGGGCCAAGACACCGGGGAGCTGTTTTTT
NA | TRBJ2-1 | TRBD1 | TRBV7-9 | CASSPPGQSSYNEQFF | TGTGCCAGCAGCCCTCCGGGACAGAGCTCCTACAATGAGCAGTTCTTC
NA | TRBJ1-4 | TRBD1 | TRBV29-1 | CSVGTGPSNEKLFF | TGCAGCGTTGGGACAGGGCCCTCTAATGAAAAACTGTTTTTT
NA | TRBJ2-7 | TRBD1 | TRBV7-9 | CASSLASGQGTDEQYF | TGTGCCAGCAGCTTAGCATCGGGACAGGGGACGGACGAGCAGTACTTC
NA | TRBJ2-5 | NA | TRBV28 | CASSAPGVQETQYF | TGTGCCAGCAGTGCACCCGGGGTCCAAGAGACCCAGTACTTC
NA | TRBJ2-5 | TRBD1 | TRBV5-6 | CASSSQGQETQYF | TGTGCCAGCAGCTCACAGGGACAGGAGACCCAGTACTTC
NA | TRBJ2-1 | NA | TRBV5-1 | CASRPSGLLNEQFF | TGCGCCAGCAGGCCTTCTGGACTTCTCAATGAGCAGTTCTTC
NA | TRBJ2-7 | NA | TRBV5-1 | CASSLTGDSYEQYF | TGCGCCAGCAGCTTGACGGGAGACTCCTACGAGCAGTACTTC
NA | TRBJ2-5 | TRBD2 | TRBV7-9 | CASSFMKQSSGRAGETQYF | TGTGCCAGCAGCTTTATGAAACAATCTAGCGGGAGGGCCGGCGAGACCCAGTACTTC
NA | TRBJ1-5 | NA | TRBV27 | CASARDILSVIYSNQPQHF | TGTGCCAGCGCCAGGGACATTTTATCGGTCATCTATAGCAATCAGCCCCAGCATTTT
NA | TRBJ2-4 | TRBD2 | TRBV19 | CASSIGLAVAKNIQYF | TGTGCCAGTAGTATCGGGCTAGCGGTAGCCAAAAACATTCAGTACTTC
NA | TRBJ2-7 | TRBD2 | TRBV30 | CAWNSGSYEQYF | TGTGCCTGGAATAGCGGGAGTTACGAGCAGTACTTC
NA | TRBJ1-3 | NA | TRBV5-1 | CASSLSAAMMNTIYF | TGCGCCAGCAGCTTGAGTGCCGCTATGATGAACACCATATATTTT
NA | TRBJ2-1 | NA | TRBV18 | CASSPPAGRNEQFF | TGTGCCAGCTCACCCCCGGCAGGGAGGAATGAGCAGTTCTTC
NA | TRBJ1-1 | NA | TRBV28 | CASSFHIFYGREAFF | TGTGCCAGCAGTTTCCATATCTTCTACGGGAGAGAAGCTTTCTTT